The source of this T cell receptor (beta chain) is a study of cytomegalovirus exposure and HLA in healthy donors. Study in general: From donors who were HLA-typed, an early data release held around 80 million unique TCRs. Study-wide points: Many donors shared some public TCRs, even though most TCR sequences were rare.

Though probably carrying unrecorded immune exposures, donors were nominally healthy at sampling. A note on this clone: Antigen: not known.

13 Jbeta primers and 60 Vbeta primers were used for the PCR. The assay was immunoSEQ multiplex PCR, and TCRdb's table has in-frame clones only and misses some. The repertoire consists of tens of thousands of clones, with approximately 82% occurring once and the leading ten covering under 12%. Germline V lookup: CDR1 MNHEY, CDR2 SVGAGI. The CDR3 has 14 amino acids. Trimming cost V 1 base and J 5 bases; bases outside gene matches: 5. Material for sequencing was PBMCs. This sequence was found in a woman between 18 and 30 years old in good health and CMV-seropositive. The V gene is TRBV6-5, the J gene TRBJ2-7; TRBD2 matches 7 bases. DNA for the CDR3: TGTGCCAGCAGTTACTGGGGGGGTTCGGACGAGCAGTACTTC. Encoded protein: CASSYWGGSDEQYF.